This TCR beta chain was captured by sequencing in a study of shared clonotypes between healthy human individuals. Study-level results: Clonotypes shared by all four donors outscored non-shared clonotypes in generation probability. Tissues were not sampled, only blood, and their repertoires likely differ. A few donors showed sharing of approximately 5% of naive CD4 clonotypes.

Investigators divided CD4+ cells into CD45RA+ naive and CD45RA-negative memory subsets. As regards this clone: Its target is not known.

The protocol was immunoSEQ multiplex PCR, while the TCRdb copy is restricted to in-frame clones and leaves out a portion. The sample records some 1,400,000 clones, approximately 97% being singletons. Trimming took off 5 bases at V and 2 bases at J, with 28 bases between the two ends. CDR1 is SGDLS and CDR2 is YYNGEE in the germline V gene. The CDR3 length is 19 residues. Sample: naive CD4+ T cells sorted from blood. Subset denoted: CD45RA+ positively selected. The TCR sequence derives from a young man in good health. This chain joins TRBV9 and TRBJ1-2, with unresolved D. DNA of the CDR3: TGTGCCAGCAGTCCCGGACCCCTGGGTTGGGCGGAAGTCAACTATGGCTACACCTTC. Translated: CASSPGPLGWAEVNYGYTF.